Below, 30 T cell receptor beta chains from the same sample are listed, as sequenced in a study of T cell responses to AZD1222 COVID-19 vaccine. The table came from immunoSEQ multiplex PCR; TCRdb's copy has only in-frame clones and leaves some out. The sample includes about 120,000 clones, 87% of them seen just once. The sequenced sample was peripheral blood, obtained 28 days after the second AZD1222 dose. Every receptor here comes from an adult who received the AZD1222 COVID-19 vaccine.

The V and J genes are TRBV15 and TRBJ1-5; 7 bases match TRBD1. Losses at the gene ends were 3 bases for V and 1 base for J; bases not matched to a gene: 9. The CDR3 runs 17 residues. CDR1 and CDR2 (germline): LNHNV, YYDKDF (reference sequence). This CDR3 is CATSRAMTGRSNQPQHF. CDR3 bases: TGTGCCACCAGCAGGGCCATGACAGGGAGAAGCAATCAGCCCCAGCATTTT.

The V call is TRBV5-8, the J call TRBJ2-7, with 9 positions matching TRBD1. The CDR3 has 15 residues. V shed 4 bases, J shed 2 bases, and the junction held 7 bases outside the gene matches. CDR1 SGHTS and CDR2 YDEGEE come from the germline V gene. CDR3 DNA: TGTGCCAGCAGCGTTATCGGGACAGGGCCCTACGAGCAGTACTTC. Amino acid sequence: CASSVIGTGPYEQYF.

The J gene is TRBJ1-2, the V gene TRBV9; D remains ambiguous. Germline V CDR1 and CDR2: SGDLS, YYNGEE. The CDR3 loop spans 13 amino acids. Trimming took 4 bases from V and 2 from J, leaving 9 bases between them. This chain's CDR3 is CASSKTPNYGYTF. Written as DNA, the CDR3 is TGTGCCAGCAGCAAGACCCCCAACTATGGCTACACCTTC. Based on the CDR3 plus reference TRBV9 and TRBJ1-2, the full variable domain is DSGVTQTPKHLITATGQRVTLRCSPRSGDLSVYWYQQSLDQGLQFLIQYYNGEERAKGNILERFSAQQFPDLHSELNLSSLELGDSALYFCASSKTPNYGYTFGSGTRLTVV.

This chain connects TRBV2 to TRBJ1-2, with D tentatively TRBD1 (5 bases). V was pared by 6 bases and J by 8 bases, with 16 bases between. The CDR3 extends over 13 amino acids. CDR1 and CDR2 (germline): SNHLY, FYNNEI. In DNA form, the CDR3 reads TGTGCCAGCAGAGTTAGGGGCTATGGAGGCTACACCTTC. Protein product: CASRVRGYGGYTF.

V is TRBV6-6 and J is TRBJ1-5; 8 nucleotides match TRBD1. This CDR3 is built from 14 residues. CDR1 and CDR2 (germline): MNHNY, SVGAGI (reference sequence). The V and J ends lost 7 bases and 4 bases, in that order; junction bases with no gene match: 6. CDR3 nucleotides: TGTGCCAGCACCAGGACAGGGCTTAATCAGCCCCAGCATTTT. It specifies CASTRTGLNQPQHF.

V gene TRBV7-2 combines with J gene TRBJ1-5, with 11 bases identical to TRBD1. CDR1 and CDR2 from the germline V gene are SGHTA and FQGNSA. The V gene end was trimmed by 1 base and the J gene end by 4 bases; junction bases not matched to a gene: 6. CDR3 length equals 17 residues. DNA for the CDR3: TGTGCCAGCAGCTTAGAAGGGGACAGGGGGGGAAATCAGCCCCAGCATTTT. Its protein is CASSLEGDRGGNQPQHF.

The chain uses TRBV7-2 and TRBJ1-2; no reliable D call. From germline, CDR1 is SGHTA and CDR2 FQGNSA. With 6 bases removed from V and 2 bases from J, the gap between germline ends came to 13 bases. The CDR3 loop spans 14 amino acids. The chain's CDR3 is CASRGSLLNYGYTF. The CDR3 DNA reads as TGTGCCAGCAGGGGTTCGCTTCTAAACTATGGCTACACCTTC.

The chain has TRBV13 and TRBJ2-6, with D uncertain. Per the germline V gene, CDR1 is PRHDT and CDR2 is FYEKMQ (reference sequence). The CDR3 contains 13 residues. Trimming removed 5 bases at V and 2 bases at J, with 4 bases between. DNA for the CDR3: TGTGCCAGCAGCCGCGCTGGGGCCAACGTCCTGACTTTC. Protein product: CASSRAGANVLTF.

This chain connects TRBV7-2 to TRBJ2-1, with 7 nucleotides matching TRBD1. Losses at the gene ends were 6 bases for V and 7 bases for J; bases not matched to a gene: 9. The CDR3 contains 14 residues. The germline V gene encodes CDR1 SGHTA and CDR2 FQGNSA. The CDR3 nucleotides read TGTGCCAGCAGAACCCAGGGGGACGGGAATGAGCAGTTCTTC. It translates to CASRTQGDGNEQFF. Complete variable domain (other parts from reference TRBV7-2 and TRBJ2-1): GAGVSQSPSNKVTEKGKDVELRCDPISGHTALYWYRQSLGQGLEFLIYFQGNSAPDKSGLPSDRFSAERTGGSVSTLTIQRTQQEDSAVYLCASRTQGDGNEQFFGPGTRLTVL.

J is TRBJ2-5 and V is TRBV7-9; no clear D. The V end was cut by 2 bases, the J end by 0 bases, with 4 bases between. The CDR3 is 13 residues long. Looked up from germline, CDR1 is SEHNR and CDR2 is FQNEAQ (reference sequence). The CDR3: CASSLSHQETQYF. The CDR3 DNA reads TGTGCCAGCAGCTTATCCCACCAAGAGACCCAGTACTTC.

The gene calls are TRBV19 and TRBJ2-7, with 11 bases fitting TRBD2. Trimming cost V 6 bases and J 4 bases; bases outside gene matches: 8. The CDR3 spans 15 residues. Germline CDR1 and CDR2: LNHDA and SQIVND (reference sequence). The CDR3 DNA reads TGTGCCAGTAGCCCCTTAGCGGGGGGGCTTTACGAGCAGTACTTC. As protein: CASSPLAGGLYEQYF.

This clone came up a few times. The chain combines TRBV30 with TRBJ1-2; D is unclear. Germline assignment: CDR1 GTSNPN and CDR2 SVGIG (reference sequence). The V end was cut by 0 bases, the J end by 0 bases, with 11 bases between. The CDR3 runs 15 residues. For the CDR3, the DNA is TGTGCCTGGAGTGTCGGCACCTTAGCTAACTATGGCTACACCTTC. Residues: CAWSVGTLANYGYTF.

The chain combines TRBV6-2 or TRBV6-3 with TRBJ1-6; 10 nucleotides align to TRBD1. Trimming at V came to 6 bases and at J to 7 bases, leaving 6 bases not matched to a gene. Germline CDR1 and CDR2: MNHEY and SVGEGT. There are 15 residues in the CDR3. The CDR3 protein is CASSLQGQGNSPLHF. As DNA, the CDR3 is TGTGCCAGCAGCTTACAGGGACAGGGGAATTCACCCCTCCACTTT.

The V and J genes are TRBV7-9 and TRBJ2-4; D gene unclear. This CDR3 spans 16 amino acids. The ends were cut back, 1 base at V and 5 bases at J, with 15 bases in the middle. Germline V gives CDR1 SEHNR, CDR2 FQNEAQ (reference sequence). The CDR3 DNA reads TGTGCCAGCAGCTTAGATAGGTTAGGTTTCCAAAACATTCAGTACTTC. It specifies CASSLDRLGFQNIQYF.

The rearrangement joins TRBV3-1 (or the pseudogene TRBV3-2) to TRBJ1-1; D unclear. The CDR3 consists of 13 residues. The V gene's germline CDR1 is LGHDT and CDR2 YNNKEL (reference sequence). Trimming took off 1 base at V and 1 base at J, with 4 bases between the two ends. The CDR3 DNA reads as TGTGCCAGCAGCCAAGTAAGGAACACTGAAGCTTTCTTT. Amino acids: CASSQVRNTEAFF.

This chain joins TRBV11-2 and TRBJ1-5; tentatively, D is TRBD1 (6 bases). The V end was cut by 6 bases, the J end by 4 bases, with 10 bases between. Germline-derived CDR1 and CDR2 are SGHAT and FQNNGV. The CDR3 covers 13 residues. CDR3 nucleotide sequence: TGTGCCAGCAGTCCAGGGGTGAATCAGCCCCAGCATTTT. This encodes CASSPGVNQPQHF.

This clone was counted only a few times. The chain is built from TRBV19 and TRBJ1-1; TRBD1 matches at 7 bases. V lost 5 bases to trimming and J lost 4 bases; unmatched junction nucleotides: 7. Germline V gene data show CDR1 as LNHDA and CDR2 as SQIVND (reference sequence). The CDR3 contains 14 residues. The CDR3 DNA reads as TGTGCCAGTAGTCGGGACAGTTGGGCCACTGAAGCTTTCTTT. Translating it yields CASSRDSWATEAFF.

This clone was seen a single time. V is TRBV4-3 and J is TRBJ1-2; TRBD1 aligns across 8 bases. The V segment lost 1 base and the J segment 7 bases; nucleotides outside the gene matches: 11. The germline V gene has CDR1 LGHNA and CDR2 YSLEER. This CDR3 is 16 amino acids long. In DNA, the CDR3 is TGCGCCAGCAGCCAAGTTAAAGCGACAGGGGAGGCTGGCTACACCTTC. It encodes CASSQVKATGEAGYTF.

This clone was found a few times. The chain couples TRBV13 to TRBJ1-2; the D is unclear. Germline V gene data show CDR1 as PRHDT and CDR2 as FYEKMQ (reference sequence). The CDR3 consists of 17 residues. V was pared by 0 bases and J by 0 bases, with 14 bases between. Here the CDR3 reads CASSLGSDFFSNYGYTF. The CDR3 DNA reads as TGTGCCAGCAGCTTAGGCTCGGACTTTTTCTCTAACTATGGCTACACCTTC.

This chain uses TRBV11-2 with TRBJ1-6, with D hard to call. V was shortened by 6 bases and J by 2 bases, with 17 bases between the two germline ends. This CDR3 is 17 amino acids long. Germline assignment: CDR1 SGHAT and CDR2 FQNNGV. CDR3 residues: CASSPVKELTYNSPLHF. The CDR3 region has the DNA TGTGCCAGCAGTCCGGTTAAGGAATTGACCTATAATTCACCCCTCCACTTT.

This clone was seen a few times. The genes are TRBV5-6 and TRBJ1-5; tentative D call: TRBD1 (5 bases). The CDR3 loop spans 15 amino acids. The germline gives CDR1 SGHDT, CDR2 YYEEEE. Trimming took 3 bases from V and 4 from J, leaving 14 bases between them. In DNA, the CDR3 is TGTGCCAGCAGCTGGGGTCAGGACAAGAATCAGCCCCAGCATTTT. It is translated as CASSWGQDKNQPQHF. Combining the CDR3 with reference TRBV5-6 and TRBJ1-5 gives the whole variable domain DAGVTQSPTHLIKTRGQQVTLRCSPKSGHDTVSWYQQALGQGPQFIFQYYEEEERQRGNFPDRFSGHQFPNYSSELNVNALLLGDSALYLCASSWGQDKNQPQHFGDGTRLSIL.

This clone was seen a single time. CDR3 in DNA: TGTGCCTGGGAGGGAGGTGAAAAACTGTTTTTT. It encodes CAWEGGEKLFF. The chain is built from TRBV30 and TRBJ1-4; the D is unclear. Per germline, CDR1 GTSNPN and CDR2 SVGIG (reference sequence). V was clipped by 5 bases and J by 7 bases, with 8 bases between them. CDR3 size: 11 residues.

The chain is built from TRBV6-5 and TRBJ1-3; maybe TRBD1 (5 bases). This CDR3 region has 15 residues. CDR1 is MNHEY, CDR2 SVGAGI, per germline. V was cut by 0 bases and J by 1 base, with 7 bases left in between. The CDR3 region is CASSYSGGSGNTIYF. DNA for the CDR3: TGTGCCAGCAGTTACTCCGGGGGTTCTGGAAACACCATATATTTT.

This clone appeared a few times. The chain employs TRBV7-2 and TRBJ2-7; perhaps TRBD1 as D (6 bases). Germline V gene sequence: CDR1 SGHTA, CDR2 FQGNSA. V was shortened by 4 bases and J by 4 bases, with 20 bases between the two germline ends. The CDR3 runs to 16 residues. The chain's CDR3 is CASSSSGSAGVYEQYF. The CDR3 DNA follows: TGTGCCAGCAGCTCCTCGGGGTCGGCAGGGGTTTACGAGCAGTACTTC.

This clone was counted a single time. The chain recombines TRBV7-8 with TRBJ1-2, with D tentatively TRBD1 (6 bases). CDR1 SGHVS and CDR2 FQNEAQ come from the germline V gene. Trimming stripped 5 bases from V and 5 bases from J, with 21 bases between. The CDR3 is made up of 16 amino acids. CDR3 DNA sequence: TGTGCCAGCAGCCCGCGCCGGGGGGGCGACGAGTATGGCTACACCTTC. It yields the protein CASSPRRGGDEYGYTF. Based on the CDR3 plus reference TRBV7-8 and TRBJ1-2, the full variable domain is GAGVSQSPRYKVAKRGQDVALRCDPISGHVSLFWYQQALGQGPEFLTYFQNEAQLDKSGLPSDRFFAERPEGSVSTLKIQRTQQEDSAVYLCASSPRRGGDEYGYTFGSGTRLTVV.

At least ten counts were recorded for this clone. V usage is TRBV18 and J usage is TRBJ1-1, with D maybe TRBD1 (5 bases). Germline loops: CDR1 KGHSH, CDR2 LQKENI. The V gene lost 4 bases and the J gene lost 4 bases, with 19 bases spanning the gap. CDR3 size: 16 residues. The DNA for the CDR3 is TGTGCCAGCTCACAGGCCGGGGCTGTCAAGGGCACTGAAGCTTTCTTT. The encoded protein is CASSQAGAVKGTEAFF.

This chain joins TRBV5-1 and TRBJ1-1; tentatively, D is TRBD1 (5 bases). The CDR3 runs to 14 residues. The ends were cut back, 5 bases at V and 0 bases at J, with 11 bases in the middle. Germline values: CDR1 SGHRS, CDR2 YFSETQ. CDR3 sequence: CASSPTVMNTEAFF. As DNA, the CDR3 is TGCGCCAGCAGTCCGACAGTCATGAACACTGAAGCTTTCTTT.

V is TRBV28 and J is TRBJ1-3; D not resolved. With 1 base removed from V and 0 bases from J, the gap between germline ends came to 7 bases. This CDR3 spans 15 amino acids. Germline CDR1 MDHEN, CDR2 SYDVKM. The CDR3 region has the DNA TGTGCCAGCAGTTTATCTAGGAACTCTGGAAACACCATATATTTT. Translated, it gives CASSLSRNSGNTIYF.

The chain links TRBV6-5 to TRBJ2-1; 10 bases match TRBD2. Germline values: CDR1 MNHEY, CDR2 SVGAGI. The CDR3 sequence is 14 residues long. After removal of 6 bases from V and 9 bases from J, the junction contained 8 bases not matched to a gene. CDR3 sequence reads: CASRAGGQRSEQFF. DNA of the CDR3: TGTGCCAGCAGAGCGGGGGGGCAAAGGAGTGAGCAGTTCTTC.

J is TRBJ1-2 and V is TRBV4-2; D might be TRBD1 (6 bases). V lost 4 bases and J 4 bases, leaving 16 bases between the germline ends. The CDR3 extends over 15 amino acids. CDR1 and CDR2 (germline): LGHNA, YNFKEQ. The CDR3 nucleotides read TGTGCCAGCAGCCCCCGTGGGGGCGCACCCTATGGCTACACCTTC. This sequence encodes CASSPRGGAPYGYTF.